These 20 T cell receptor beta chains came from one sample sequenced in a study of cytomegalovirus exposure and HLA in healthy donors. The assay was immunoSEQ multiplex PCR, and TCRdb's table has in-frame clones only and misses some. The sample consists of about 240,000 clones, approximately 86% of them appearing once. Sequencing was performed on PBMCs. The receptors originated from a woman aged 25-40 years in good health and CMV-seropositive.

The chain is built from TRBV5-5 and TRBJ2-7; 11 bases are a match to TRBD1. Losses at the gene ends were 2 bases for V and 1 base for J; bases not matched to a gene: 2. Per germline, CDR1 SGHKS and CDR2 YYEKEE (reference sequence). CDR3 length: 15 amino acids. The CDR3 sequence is CASSLGQGASYEQYF. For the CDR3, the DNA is TGTGCCAGCAGCTTAGGACAGGGGGCGTCCTACGAGCAGTACTTC.

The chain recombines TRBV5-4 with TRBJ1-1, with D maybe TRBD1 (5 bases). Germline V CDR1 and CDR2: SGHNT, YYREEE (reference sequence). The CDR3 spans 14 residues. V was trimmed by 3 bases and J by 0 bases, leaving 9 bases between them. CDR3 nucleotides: TGTGCCAGCAGCTCGATGGGGCTGAACACTGAAGCTTTCTTT. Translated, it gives CASSSMGLNTEAFF.

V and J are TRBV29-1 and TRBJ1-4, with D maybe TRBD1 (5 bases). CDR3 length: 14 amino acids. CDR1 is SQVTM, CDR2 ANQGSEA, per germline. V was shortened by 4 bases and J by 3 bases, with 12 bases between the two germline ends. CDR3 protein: CSVGWSGANEKLFF. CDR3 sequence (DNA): TGCAGCGTTGGTTGGTCGGGGGCTAATGAAAAACTGTTTTTT.

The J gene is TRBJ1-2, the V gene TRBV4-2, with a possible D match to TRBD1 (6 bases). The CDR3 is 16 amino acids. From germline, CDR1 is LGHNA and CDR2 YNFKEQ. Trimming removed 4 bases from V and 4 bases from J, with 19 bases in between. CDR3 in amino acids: CASSPRTEGVGYGYTF. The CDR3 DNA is TGTGCCAGCAGCCCTAGGACAGAGGGAGTCGGCTATGGCTACACCTTC.

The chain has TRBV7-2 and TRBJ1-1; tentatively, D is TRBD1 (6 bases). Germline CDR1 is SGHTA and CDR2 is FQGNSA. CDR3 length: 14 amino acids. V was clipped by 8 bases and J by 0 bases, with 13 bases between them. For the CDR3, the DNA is TGTGCCAGCCAAATCCAGGGGTTGAACACTGAAGCTTTCTTT. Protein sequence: CASQIQGLNTEAFF. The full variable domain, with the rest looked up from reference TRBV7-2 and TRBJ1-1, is GAGVSQSPSNKVTEKGKDVELRCDPISGHTALYWYRQSLGQGLEFLIYFQGNSAPDKSGLPSDRFSAERTGGSVSTLTIQRTQQEDSAVYLCASQIQGLNTEAFFGQGTRLTVV.

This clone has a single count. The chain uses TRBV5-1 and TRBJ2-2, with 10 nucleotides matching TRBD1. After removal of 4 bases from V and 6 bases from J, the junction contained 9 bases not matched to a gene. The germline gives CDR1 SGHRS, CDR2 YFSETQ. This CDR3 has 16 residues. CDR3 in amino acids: CASSPAGTGAPGELFF. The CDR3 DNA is TGCGCCAGCAGCCCTGCGGGGACAGGGGCCCCCGGGGAGCTGTTTTTT.

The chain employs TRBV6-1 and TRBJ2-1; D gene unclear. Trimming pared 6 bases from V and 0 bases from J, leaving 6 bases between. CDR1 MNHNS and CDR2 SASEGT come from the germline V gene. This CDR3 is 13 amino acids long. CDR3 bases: TGTGCCAGCAGCCTGGCCTCCTACAATGAGCAGTTCTTC. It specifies CASSLASYNEQFF.

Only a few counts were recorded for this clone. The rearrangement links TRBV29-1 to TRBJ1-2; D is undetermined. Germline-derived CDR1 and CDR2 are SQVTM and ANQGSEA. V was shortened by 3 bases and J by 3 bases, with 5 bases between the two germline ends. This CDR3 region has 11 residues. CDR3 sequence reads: CSVDPDYGYTF. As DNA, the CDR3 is TGCAGCGTTGACCCAGACTATGGCTACACCTTC.

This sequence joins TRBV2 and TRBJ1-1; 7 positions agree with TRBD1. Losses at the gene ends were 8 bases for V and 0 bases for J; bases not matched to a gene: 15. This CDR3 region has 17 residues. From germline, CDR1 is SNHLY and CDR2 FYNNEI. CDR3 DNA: TGTGCCAGCGTCGACCGAACAGGGGCCCCGTTGAACACTGAAGCTTTCTTT. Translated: CASVDRTGAPLNTEAFF.

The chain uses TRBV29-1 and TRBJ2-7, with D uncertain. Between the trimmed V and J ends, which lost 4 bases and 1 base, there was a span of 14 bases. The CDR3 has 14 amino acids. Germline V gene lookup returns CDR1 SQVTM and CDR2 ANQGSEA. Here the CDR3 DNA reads TGCAGCGTTGTTGGTTCTGTAACTTCCTACGAGCAGTACTTC. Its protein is CSVVGSVTSYEQYF.

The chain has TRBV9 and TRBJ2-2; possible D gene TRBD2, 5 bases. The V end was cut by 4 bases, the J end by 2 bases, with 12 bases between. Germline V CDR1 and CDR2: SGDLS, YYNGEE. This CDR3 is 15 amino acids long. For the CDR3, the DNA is TGTGCCAGCAGCCCCCGGACTCTTAACACCGGGGAGCTGTTTTTT. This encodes CASSPRTLNTGELFF. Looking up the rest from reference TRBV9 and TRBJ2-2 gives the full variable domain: DSGVTQTPKHLITATGQRVTLRCSPRSGDLSVYWYQQSLDQGLQFLIQYYNGEERAKGNILERFSAQQFPDLHSELNLSSLELGDSALYFCASSPRTLNTGELFFGEGSRLTVL.

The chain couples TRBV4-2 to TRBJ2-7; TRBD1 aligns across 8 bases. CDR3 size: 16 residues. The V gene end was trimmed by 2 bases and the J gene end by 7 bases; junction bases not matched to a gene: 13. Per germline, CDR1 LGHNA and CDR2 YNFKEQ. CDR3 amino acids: CASSQRGQALGDEQYF. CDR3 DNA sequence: TGTGCCAGCAGCCAACGGGGACAGGCCCTTGGGGATGAGCAGTACTTC.

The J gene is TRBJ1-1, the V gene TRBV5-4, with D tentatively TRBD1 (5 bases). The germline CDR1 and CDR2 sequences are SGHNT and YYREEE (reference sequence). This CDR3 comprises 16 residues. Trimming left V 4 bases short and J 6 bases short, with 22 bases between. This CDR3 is CASSQAEAGGTAEAFF. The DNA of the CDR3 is TGTGCCAGCAGCCAGGCGGAGGCGGGGGGGACGGCTGAAGCTTTCTTT. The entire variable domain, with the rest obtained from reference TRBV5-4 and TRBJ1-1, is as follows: ETGVTQSPTHLIKTRGQQVTLRCSSQSGHNTVSWYQQALGQGPQFIFQYYREEENGRGNFPPRFSGLQFPNYSSELNVNALELDDSALYLCASSQAEAGGTAEAFFGQGTRLTVV.

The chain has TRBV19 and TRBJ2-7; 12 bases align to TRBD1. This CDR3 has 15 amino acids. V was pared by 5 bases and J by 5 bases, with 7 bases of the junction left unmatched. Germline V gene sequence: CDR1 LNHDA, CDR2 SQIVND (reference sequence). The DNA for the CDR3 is TGTGCCAGTAGTCCCCGGGACAGGGGGCGCGACGAGCAGTACTTC. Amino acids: CASSPRDRGRDEQYF.

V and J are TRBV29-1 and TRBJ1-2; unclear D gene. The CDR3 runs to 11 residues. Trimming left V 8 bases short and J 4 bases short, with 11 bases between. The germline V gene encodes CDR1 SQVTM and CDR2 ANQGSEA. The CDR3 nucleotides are TGCAGCCACCGGCAGGTCTATGGCTACACCTTC. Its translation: CSHRQVYGYTF.

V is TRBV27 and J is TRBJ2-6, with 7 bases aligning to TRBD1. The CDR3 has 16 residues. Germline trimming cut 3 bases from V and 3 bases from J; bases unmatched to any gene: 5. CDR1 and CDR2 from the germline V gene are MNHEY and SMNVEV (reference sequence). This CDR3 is CASSFRGRGGANVLTF. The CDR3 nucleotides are TGTGCCAGCAGTTTTAGGGGGCGCGGTGGGGCCAACGTCCTGACTTTC.

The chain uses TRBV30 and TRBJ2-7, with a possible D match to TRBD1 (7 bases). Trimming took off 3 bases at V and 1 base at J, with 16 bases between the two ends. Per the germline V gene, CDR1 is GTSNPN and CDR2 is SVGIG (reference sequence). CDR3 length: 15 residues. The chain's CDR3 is CAWSPRGERSYEQYF. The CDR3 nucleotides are TGTGCCTGGAGCCCCAGGGGGGAGAGGTCCTACGAGCAGTACTTC. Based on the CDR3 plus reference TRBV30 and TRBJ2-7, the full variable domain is SQTIHQWPATLVQPVGSPLSLECTVEGTSNPNLYWYRQAAGRGLQLLFYSVGIGQISSEVPQNLSASRPQDRQFILSSKKLLLSDSGFYLCAWSPRGERSYEQYFGPGTRLTVT.

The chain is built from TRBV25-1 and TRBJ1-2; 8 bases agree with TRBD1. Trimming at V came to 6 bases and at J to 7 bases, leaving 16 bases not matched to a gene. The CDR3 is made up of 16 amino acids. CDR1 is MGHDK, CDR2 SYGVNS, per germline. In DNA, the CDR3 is TGTGCCAGCAGCGGACTCCCAATGGGACAGGCCCCTGGCTACACCTTC. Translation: CASSGLPMGQAPGYTF.

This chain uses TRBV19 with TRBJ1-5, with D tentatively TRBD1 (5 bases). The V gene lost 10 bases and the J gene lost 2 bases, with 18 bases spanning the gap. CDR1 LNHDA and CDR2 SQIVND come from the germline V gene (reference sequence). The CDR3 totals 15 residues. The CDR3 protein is CATSFLDSGNQPQHF. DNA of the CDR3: TGTGCCACCAGCTTTTTAGACAGCGGCAATCAGCCCCAGCATTTT.

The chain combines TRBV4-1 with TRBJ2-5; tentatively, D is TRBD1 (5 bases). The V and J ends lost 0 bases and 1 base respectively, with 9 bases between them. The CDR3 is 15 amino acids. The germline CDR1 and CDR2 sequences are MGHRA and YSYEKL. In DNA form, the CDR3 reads TGCGCCAGCAGCCAAGATGGGGCTTCCCAAGAGACCCAGTACTTC. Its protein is CASSQDGASQETQYF.